One and the same sample provided the 27 T cell receptor beta chains below, sequenced in a study of blood T cell repertoires in COVID-19. Profiling relied on immunoSEQ multiplex PCR, and the TCRdb table lists in-frame clones only, not all of them. The repertoire holds tens of thousands of clones, with 82% as singletons. Material for sequencing was peripheral blood. Every receptor here comes from a woman aged 60 to 75 with acute or convalescent COVID-19.

This chain connects TRBV9 to TRBJ2-2, with 11 positions matching TRBD2. V trimming: 4 bases; J trimming: 3 bases; junction bases outside the gene matches: 14. Germline V CDR1 and CDR2: SGDLS, YYNGEE. The length of the CDR3 is 19 residues. The CDR3, as DNA: TGTGCCAGCAGCCCCTCGGGGGGACTAGCGGCGGGAGACACCGGGGAGCTGTTTTTT. As protein: CASSPSGGLAAGDTGELFF.

The chain joins TRBV28 to TRBJ1-5; a possible D gene is TRBD1 (5 bases). The ends were cut back, 7 bases at V and 2 bases at J, with 15 bases in the middle. The CDR3 has 15 amino acids. Germline values: CDR1 MDHEN, CDR2 SYDVKM. CDR3 DNA: TGTGCCAGCATCCCGGGGGGGGGTGGCAATCAGCCCCAGCATTTT. Translated, it gives CASIPGGGGNQPQHF.

This sequence joins TRBV30 and TRBJ1-4, with a tentative D call TRBD1 (5 bases). Trimming took 5 bases from V and 6 from J, leaving 10 bases between them. This CDR3 contains 12 residues. CDR1 and CDR2 (germline): GTSNPN, SVGIG (reference sequence). The CDR3 here is CAWGTGYEKLFF. The CDR3 DNA is TGTGCCTGGGGGACGGGATATGAAAAACTGTTTTTT.

This rearrangement joins TRBV5-1 to TRBJ2-5; tentative D call: TRBD1 (7 bases). Germline CDR1 reads SGHRS; CDR2 reads YFSETQ. The V end was cut by 4 bases, the J end by 5 bases, with 18 bases between. The CDR3 has 15 amino acids. CDR3 residues: CASSVQGGQMETQYF. CDR3 sequence (DNA): TGCGCCAGCAGCGTGCAGGGGGGACAAATGGAGACCCAGTACTTC. Based on the CDR3 plus reference TRBV5-1 and TRBJ2-5, the full variable domain is KAGVTQTPRYLIKTRGQQVTLSCSPISGHRSVSWYQQTPGQGLQFLFEYFSETQRNKGNFPGRFSGRQFSNSRSEMNVSTLELGDSALYLCASSVQGGQMETQYFGPGTRLLVL.

The chain uses TRBV29-1 and TRBJ2-5; 10 bases are a match to TRBD2. The length of the CDR3 is 14 residues. The germline V gene has CDR1 SQVTM and CDR2 ANQGSEA. V was pared by 6 bases and J by 4 bases, with 8 bases of the junction left unmatched. The DNA of the CDR3 is TGCAGCGTCACCACACTAGCGGGGAGAGAGACCCAGTACTTC. This sequence encodes CSVTTLAGRETQYF.

The chain is built from TRBV9 and TRBJ2-6, with D maybe TRBD2 (6 bases). V was clipped by 0 bases and J by 1 base, with 11 bases between them. Germline V lookup: CDR1 SGDLS, CDR2 YYNGEE. The CDR3 length is 17 residues. CDR3 in DNA: TGTGCCAGCAGCGTAGCTAGCGAGCTTTCTGGGGCCAACGTCCTGACTTTC. Translating gives CASSVASELSGANVLTF.

J is TRBJ2-5 and V is TRBV5-1; TRBD2 matches at 12 bases. In germline, CDR1 is SGHRS, CDR2 YFSETQ. The J segment lost 4 bases and the V segment lost 4 bases, leaving 11 bases of the junction unmatched. The CDR3 has 17 amino acids. The CDR3 is CASSTGRKGLAGETQYF. The CDR3 DNA reads as TGCGCCAGCAGCACGGGACGAAAGGGACTAGCGGGAGAGACCCAGTACTTC.

The chain links TRBV5-1 to TRBJ2-7; the match to TRBD1 covers 8 bases. CDR1 and CDR2 (germline): SGHRS, YFSETQ. V shed 4 bases and J 6 bases; nucleotides not matched to a gene: 3. The CDR3 is made up of 12 amino acids. The CDR3: CASSGQGSEQYF. In DNA, the CDR3 is TGCGCCAGCAGCGGACAGGGTAGCGAGCAGTACTTC. The full variable domain, in which reference TRBV5-1 and TRBJ2-7 provide the parts outside the CDR3, is KAGVTQTPRYLIKTRGQQVTLSCSPISGHRSVSWYQQTPGQGLQFLFEYFSETQRNKGNFPGRFSGRQFSNSRSEMNVSTLELGDSALYLCASSGQGSEQYFGPGTRLTVT.

This chain joins TRBV7-2 and TRBJ2-1; 8 bases are shared with TRBD2. This CDR3 spans 15 amino acids. V lost 5 bases to trimming and J lost 8 bases; unmatched junction nucleotides: 11. The germline V gene encodes CDR1 SGHTA and CDR2 FQGNSA. The CDR3 here is CASSHQSGSFDEQFF. In DNA form, the CDR3 reads TGTGCCAGCAGCCATCAGAGCGGGAGTTTCGATGAGCAGTTCTTC.

V gene TRBV13 combines with J gene TRBJ1-1; the D gene is possibly TRBD1 (5 bases). The CDR3 sequence is 14 residues long. The germline V and J ends were trimmed by 2 bases and 0 bases, with 7 bases remaining between them. Germline values: CDR1 PRHDT, CDR2 FYEKMQ (reference sequence). CDR3 DNA: TGTGCCAGCAGCTTAAGACAGTTGAACACTGAAGCTTTCTTT. This translates into CASSLRQLNTEAFF.

The chain has TRBV18 and TRBJ1-3, with D unresolved. Trimming shortened V by 3 bases and J by 0 bases, and 6 bases separated the two germline ends. Germline assignment: CDR1 KGHSH and CDR2 LQKENI. This CDR3 has 14 residues. The CDR3 loop is CASSPENSGNTIYF. DNA of the CDR3: TGTGCCAGCTCACCGGAGAACTCTGGAAACACCATATATTTT. Together with reference TRBV18 and TRBJ1-3, the CDR3 gives the full variable domain: NAGVMQNPRHLVRRRGQEARLRCSPMKGHSHVYWYRQLPEEGLKFMVYLQKENIIDESGMPKERFSAEFPKEGPSILRIQQVVRGDSAAYFCASSPENSGNTIYFGEGSWLTVV.

The sample holds one count of this clone. The chain recombines TRBV27 with TRBJ2-7, with TRBD2 matching 10 bases. CDR3 length: 16 residues. Losses at the gene ends were 6 bases for V and 0 bases for J; bases not matched to a gene: 8. Germline CDR1 reads MNHEY; CDR2 reads SMNVEV (reference sequence). This CDR3 is CASSGRGLANSYEQYF. In nucleotides, the CDR3 is TGTGCCAGCAGCGGTCGGGGACTAGCGAACTCCTACGAGCAGTACTTC.

This sequence joins TRBV6-5 and TRBJ2-7; D might be TRBD2 (7 bases). The length of the CDR3 is 15 residues. V was trimmed by 2 bases and J by 3 bases, leaving 14 bases between them. Germline lookup yields CDR1 MNHEY and CDR2 SVGAGI. CDR3: CASSYAGAGVYEQYF. The CDR3 coding sequence is TGTGCCAGCAGTTACGCGGGGGCAGGGGTCTACGAGCAGTACTTC.

This chain joins TRBV7-8 and TRBJ2-3; 7 bases fit TRBD2. Germline CDR1 SGHVS, CDR2 FQNEAQ. V shed 5 bases and J 4 bases; nucleotides not matched to a gene: 12. The CDR3 runs 16 residues. The CDR3 DNA is TGTGCCAGCAGCCCTGGGTCGGGGGGTGGCGCAGATACGCAGTATTTT. This gives the protein CASSPGSGGGADTQYF.

The chain links TRBV12-5 to TRBJ2-1; TRBD2 might be the D (6 bases). Trimming removed 2 bases at V and 6 bases at J, with 20 bases between. Germline CDR1 is LGHNT and CDR2 is FRNRAP. This CDR3 has 17 amino acids. In DNA, the CDR3 is TGTGCTAGTGGTTTGACCGCACTAGGCGGGAAGGGCAATGAGCAGTTCTTC. This gives the protein CASGLTALGGKGNEQFF.

This chain links TRBV10-3 with TRBJ1-5, with 12 bases matching TRBD1. J lost 2 bases, V lost 9 bases, and 17 bases had no gene match. The V gene's germline CDR1 is ENHRY and CDR2 SYGVKD. The CDR3 has 19 amino acids. CDR3 protein: CAIGGTGTGGASGNQPQHF. In nucleotides, the CDR3 is TGTGCCATTGGAGGCACCGGGACAGGGGGCGCGTCTGGCAATCAGCCCCAGCATTTT.

V is TRBV9 and J is TRBJ1-1; 8 bases map to TRBD1. The CDR3 runs 15 residues. Germline V CDR1 and CDR2: SGDLS, YYNGEE. V trimming: 0 bases; J trimming: 3 bases; junction bases outside the gene matches: 4. CDR3 amino acids: CASSVAGGGHTEAFF. In nucleotides, the CDR3 is TGTGCCAGCAGCGTAGCAGGGGGCGGCCACACTGAAGCTTTCTTT.

This clone was counted only a few times. The V gene is TRBV11-2, the J gene TRBJ2-5, with 14 nucleotides matching TRBD2. The germline V gene has CDR1 SGHAT and CDR2 FQNNGV. J gave up 1 base and V 1 base, and 5 bases lay outside the gene matches. The CDR3 sequence is 18 residues long. The CDR3 DNA sequence: TGTGCCAGCAGCTTAGGACTAGCGGGGGGGCTGGGCCAAGAGACCCAGTACTTC. Protein: CASSLGLAGGLGQETQYF.

The chain couples TRBV5-4 to TRBJ2-5; tentatively, D is TRBD1 (6 bases). Germline-derived CDR1 and CDR2 are SGHNT and YYREEE (reference sequence). The CDR3 loop spans 15 amino acids. Trimming removed 2 bases from V and 0 bases from J, with 11 bases in between. CDR3 nucleotide sequence: TGTGCCAGCAGCTTACAGGGACGGAACCAAGAGACCCAGTACTTC. Encoded protein: CASSLQGRNQETQYF.

This chain joins TRBV12-5 and TRBJ2-7; the match to TRBD2 covers 8 bases. The trim removed 9 bases at V and 1 base at J, leaving 8 bases unmatched. Germline CDR1 reads LGHNT; CDR2 reads FRNRAP. This CDR3 has 14 residues. The CDR3 DNA is TGTGCTAGGGTGATAGCGGGGCCGTCCTACGAGCAGTACTTC. It translates to CARVIAGPSYEQYF.

The rearrangement links TRBV16 to TRBJ1-5; D is unclear. This CDR3 has 15 residues. Germline lookup yields CDR1 KGHSY and CDR2 FQNENV. Trimming left V 0 bases short and J 0 bases short, with 6 bases between. The DNA for the CDR3 is TGTGCCAGCAGCCAATCCTCTAATAGCAATCAGCCCCAGCATTTT. This translates into CASSQSSNSNQPQHF.

This clone has just a few counts. The CDR3 loop is CASSEALTGSTYEQYF. The CDR3 region has the DNA TGTGCCAGCAGTGAAGCGCTTACAGGCTCGACCTACGAGCAGTACTTC. The J gene is TRBJ2-7, the V gene TRBV2, with D perhaps TRBD1 (5 bases). The CDR3 covers 16 residues. Trimming cost V 0 bases and J 2 bases, with 14 bases left between them. Per the germline V gene, CDR1 is SNHLY and CDR2 is FYNNEI.

This sequence joins TRBV7-6 and TRBJ2-1; the match to TRBD2 covers 10 bases. This CDR3 contains 16 residues. CDR1 and CDR2 (germline): SGHVS, FNYEAQ. The J segment lost 10 bases and the V segment lost 7 bases, leaving 16 bases of the junction unmatched. The CDR3 loop is CASTRRGSGGADEQFF. DNA for the CDR3: TGTGCCAGCACCCGGAGAGGGAGCGGGGGGGCCGACGAGCAGTTCTTC.

The chain carries TRBV5-4 and TRBJ1-2; 7 bases match TRBD1. Germline V gene data show CDR1 as SGHNT and CDR2 as YYREEE (reference sequence). The CDR3 totals 14 residues. V lost 9 bases and J lost 2; bases outside the gene matches: 10. Written as DNA, the CDR3 is TGTGCCACCAGTCGACAGGGTGTCAACTATGGCTACACCTTC. Translating it yields CATSRQGVNYGYTF.

The chain joins TRBV30 to TRBJ1-1; 8 bases agree with TRBD1. This CDR3 spans 14 amino acids. Germline trimming cut 2 bases from V and 8 bases from J; bases unmatched to any gene: 10. Germline V lookup: CDR1 GTSNPN, CDR2 SVGIG (reference sequence). This CDR3 is CAWSYGQGPKEAFF. The CDR3 DNA sequence: TGTGCCTGGAGTTACGGACAGGGCCCAAAAGAAGCTTTCTTT. Full variable domain (rest looked up from reference TRBV30 and TRBJ1-1): SQTIHQWPATLVQPVGSPLSLECTVEGTSNPNLYWYRQAAGRGLQLLFYSVGIGQISSEVPQNLSASRPQDRQFILSSKKLLLSDSGFYLCAWSYGQGPKEAFFGQGTRLTVV.

The chain carries TRBV5-8 and TRBJ2-6; D ambiguous. The CDR3 spans 15 residues. V shed 1 base and J shed 2 bases, with 7 bases lying between them. Germline V gene lookup returns CDR1 SGHTS and CDR2 YDEGEE. The CDR3 spells CASSLLSPGANVLTF. The CDR3 DNA reads TGTGCCAGCAGCTTGTTGTCTCCTGGGGCCAACGTCCTGACTTTC. Full variable domain (missing parts from reference TRBV5-8 and TRBJ2-6): EAGVTQSPTHLIKTRGQQATLRCSPISGHTSVYWYQQALGLGLQFLLWYDEGEERNRGNFPPRFSGRQFPNYSSELNVNALELEDSALYLCASSLLSPGANVLTFGAGSRLTVL.

The chain recombines TRBV21-1 with TRBJ1-1. TRBV21-1 constitutes a pseudogene. The CDR3 loop spans 15 amino acids. In DNA, the CDR3 is TGTGCCAGCACGGGGGGGAGAGCCGGGAACACTGAAGCTTTCTTT. Encoded protein: CASTGGRAGNTEAFF.